Presented here are 29 T cell receptor beta chains from one specimen sequenced in a study of blood T cell repertoires in COVID-19. Sequencing was performed with immunoSEQ multiplex PCR; in TCRdb, only in-frame clones are kept and a portion is missing. The table lists a few hundred thousand clones, around 88% of them singletons. The sample consisted of peripheral blood. The origin of the receptors is a woman aged 45 to 65 with acute or convalescent COVID-19.

CDR3 amino acids: CASTYRGQETQYF. As DNA, the CDR3 is TGTGCCAGCACCTACCGGGGTCAAGAGACCCAGTACTTC. The chain has TRBV6-6 and TRBJ2-5; D possibly corresponds to TRBD2 (5 bases). CDR1 is MNHNY and CDR2 is SVGAGI in the germline V gene (reference sequence). Trimming stripped 7 bases from V and 2 bases from J, with 11 bases between. The CDR3 sequence is 13 residues long.

DNA for the CDR3: TGTGCCAGCAGTGACTCCCCCGGGACCGGGGAGCTGTTTTTT. Translated, it gives CASSDSPGTGELFF. V usage is TRBV6-4 and J usage is TRBJ2-2; no reliable D call. V shed 0 bases and J shed 5 bases, with 7 bases lying between them. Looked up from germline, CDR1 is MRHNA and CDR2 is SNTAGT. The CDR3 has 14 amino acids.

This clone was found a few times. The chain recombines TRBV15 with TRBJ2-1; 7 bases match TRBD1. This CDR3 contains 16 residues. Germline CDR1 and CDR2: LNHNV and YYDKDF (reference sequence). J was trimmed by 12 bases and V by 4 bases; bases with no gene match: 18. CDR3 DNA sequence: TGTGCCACCAGCAAAAGACAGGGAGAGTACAATGAGGTGCAGTTCTTC. Its protein is CATSKRQGEYNEVQFF.

V is TRBV25-1 and J is TRBJ2-1; unclear D gene. The germline gives CDR1 MGHDK, CDR2 SYGVNS. Trimming shortened V by 7 bases and J by 7 bases, and 14 bases separated the two germline ends. The CDR3 contains 13 residues. The CDR3 DNA reads as TGTGCCAGCACCCCCGCGGTTAAAAATGAGCAGTTCTTC. Translated: CASTPAVKNEQFF. Together with reference TRBV25-1 and TRBJ2-1, the CDR3 gives the full variable domain: EADIYQTPRYLVIGTGKKITLECSQTMGHDKMYWYQQDPGMELHLIHYSYGVNSTEKGDLSSESTVSRIRTEHFPLTLESARPSHTSQYLCASTPAVKNEQFFGPGTRLTVL.

The chain links TRBV10-3 to TRBJ2-7, with 11 bases lining up with TRBD2. CDR3 length equals 13 residues. The junction had 6 bases not matched to a gene; V was cut back by 7 bases and J by 7 bases. Germline V gene lookup returns CDR1 ENHRY and CDR2 SYGVKD. The CDR3 DNA sequence: TGTGCCATCAATAGCGGGAGGGCGCAAGAGCAGTACTTC. Protein product: CAINSGRAQEQYF.

The gene calls are TRBV13 and TRBJ1-3, with a possible D match to TRBD1 (6 bases). The CDR3 has 16 residues. V lost 0 bases to trimming and J lost 3 bases, with 12 bases between them. Germline-derived CDR1 and CDR2 are PRHDT and FYEKMQ (reference sequence). This chain's CDR3 is CASSLGRTELGNTIYF. In nucleotides, the CDR3 is TGTGCCAGCAGCTTAGGGCGGACAGAACTTGGAAACACCATATATTTT.

The CDR3 bases are TGTGCTAGTGGTTCCCCGGGACTAGCGGGAGGCGAGCAGTACTTC. Amino acids: CASGSPGLAGGEQYF. The chain has TRBV12-5 and TRBJ2-7; 15 nucleotides line up with TRBD2. Germline lookup yields CDR1 LGHNT and CDR2 FRNRAP. There are 15 residues in the CDR3. Trimming removed 4 bases from V and 6 bases from J; junction bases left unmatched: 4.

In its sample, this clone was seen a few times. The chain combines TRBV18 with TRBJ1-6; the D gene is possibly TRBD1 (5 bases). Deletions cut 2 bases from V and 7 bases from J, with 9 bases between. Germline CDR1 and CDR2: KGHSH and LQKENI. CDR3 size: 14 residues. The CDR3 DNA sequence: TGTGCCAGCTCACCAATGGACATCAATTCACCCCTCCACTTT. Protein product: CASSPMDINSPLHF.

The gene calls are TRBV24-1 and TRBJ2-5, with a weak D call TRBD2 (6 bases). CDR3 length: 15 amino acids. From germline, CDR1 is KGHDR and CDR2 SFDVKD. V lost 7 bases and J lost 2, with 16 bases in between. CDR3 sequence: CATSAGAAGQETQYF. Here the CDR3 DNA reads TGTGCCACCAGCGCCGGGGCTGCGGGGCAAGAGACCCAGTACTTC.

In nucleotides, the CDR3 is TGTGCCAGCAGCCAAGCGTACTTCTTGGTCAGGGATCGGACTGAAGCTTTCTTT. Residues: CASSQAYFLVRDRTEAFF. The V call is TRBV3-1 (or the pseudogene TRBV3-2), the J call TRBJ1-1; TRBD1 is a possible D gene (5 bases). The CDR3 is 18 residues long. Germline CDR1 reads LGHDT; CDR2 reads YNNKEL (reference sequence). Trimming shortened V by 1 base and J by 5 bases, and 23 bases separated the two germline ends.

The genes are TRBV24-1 and TRBJ2-2; 7 bases are shared with TRBD1. This CDR3 region has 15 residues. J gave up 7 bases and V 9 bases, and 13 bases lay outside the gene matches. Germline loops: CDR1 KGHDR, CDR2 SFDVKD. The CDR3 region has the DNA TGTGCCACCTCCCCACAGGGGTCCTTCGGCGGGGAGCTGTTTTTT. Protein: CATSPQGSFGGELFF.

This clone appeared a single time. The chain carries TRBV5-1 and TRBJ2-6, with 8 nucleotides matching TRBD2. Looked up from germline, CDR1 is SGHRS and CDR2 is YFSETQ. The CDR3 sequence is 16 residues long. The junction had 6 bases not matched to a gene; V was cut back by 5 bases and J by 2 bases. The CDR3 DNA sequence: TGCGCCAGCAGGGACTCGGGACTAGCTGGGGCCAACGTCCTGACTTTC. Protein: CASRDSGLAGANVLTF. Based on the CDR3 plus reference TRBV5-1 and TRBJ2-6, the full variable domain is KAGVTQTPRYLIKTRGQQVTLSCSPISGHRSVSWYQQTPGQGLQFLFEYFSETQRNKGNFPGRFSGRQFSNSRSEMNVSTLELGDSALYLCASRDSGLAGANVLTFGAGSRLTVL.

The V gene is TRBV2, the J gene TRBJ1-2; the D gene is possibly TRBD1 (6 bases). CDR1 is SNHLY and CDR2 is FYNNEI in the germline V gene. This CDR3 spans 12 amino acids. The ends were cut back, 8 bases at V and 7 bases at J, with 14 bases in the middle. The DNA of the CDR3 is TGTGCCAGCGGGGGACAACTGGGTGGCTACACCTTC. The encoded protein is CASGGQLGGYTF.

The CDR3 loop is CASSLERGQGYGYTF. CDR3 nucleotides: TGTGCCAGCAGCTTGGAACGGGGACAGGGCTATGGCTACACCTTC. This rearrangement joins TRBV5-6 to TRBJ1-2, with 9 bases matching TRBD1. The CDR3 covers 15 residues. The germline CDR1 and CDR2 sequences are SGHDT and YYEEEE. V lost 0 bases and J lost 4; bases outside the gene matches: 4.

V usage is TRBV19 and J usage is TRBJ2-3; TRBD2 agrees at 14 bases. The junction had 11 bases not matched to a gene; V was cut back by 3 bases and J by 3 bases. Germline loops: CDR1 LNHDA, CDR2 SQIVND (reference sequence). The CDR3 covers 19 residues. CDR3 bases: TGTGCCAGTAGTATTAAGGGGCCAGGGACTAGCGGGGGAACAGATACGCAGTATTTT. It translates to CASSIKGPGTSGGTDTQYF.

The chain is built from TRBV6-6 and TRBJ2-5; a possible D gene is TRBD2 (5 bases). Germline-derived CDR1 and CDR2 are MNHNY and SVGAGI (reference sequence). The V and J ends lost 2 bases and 2 bases respectively, with 12 bases between them. This CDR3 has 15 amino acids. Here the CDR3 reads CASSYPRTQQETQYF. The CDR3 nucleotides are TGTGCCAGCAGTTACCCCAGGACTCAGCAAGAGACCCAGTACTTC.

The chain employs TRBV6-5 and TRBJ2-2; TRBD2 agrees at 7 bases. Germline values: CDR1 MNHEY, CDR2 SVGAGI. V gave up 7 bases and J gave up 5 bases; unmatched junction bases: 4. CDR3 length: 13 amino acids. The CDR3 DNA reads TGTGCCAGCACGGGGGGAGGGACCGGGGAGCTGTTTTTT. It specifies CASTGGGTGELFF.

J is TRBJ2-2 and V is TRBV10-3; no reliable D call. From germline, CDR1 is ENHRY and CDR2 SYGVKD. Trimming removed 3 bases at V and 0 bases at J, with 8 bases between. This CDR3 has 15 amino acids. The CDR3 spells CAISEPNANTGELFF. CDR3 nucleotide sequence: TGTGCCATCAGTGAACCTAACGCGAACACCGGGGAGCTGTTTTTT.

The chain employs TRBV19 and TRBJ1-1; 10 bases agree with TRBD1. Germline V gene data show CDR1 as LNHDA and CDR2 as SQIVND (reference sequence). V gave up 3 bases and J gave up 8 bases; unmatched junction bases: 6. The CDR3 is 14 residues long. DNA of the CDR3: TGTGCCAGTAGTATTCGACAGGGGGCCTCGGAAGCTTTCTTT. Its protein is CASSIRQGASEAFF. The full variable domain, completed using reference TRBV19 and TRBJ1-1, is DGGITQSPKYLFRKEGQNVTLSCEQNLNHDAMYWYRQDPGQGLRLIYYSQIVNDFQKGDIAEGYSVSREKKESFPLTVTSAQKNPTAFYLCASSIRQGASEAFFGQGTRLTVV.

The chain is built from TRBV7-2 and TRBJ1-6; the match to TRBD1 covers 7 bases. Germline V gene lookup returns CDR1 SGHTA and CDR2 FQGNSA. The CDR3 is 16 residues long. J lost 7 bases, V lost 2 bases, and 8 bases had no gene match. CDR3 DNA sequence: TGTGCCAGCAGCTTAAACACAGGGGCCAGGAATTCACCCCTCCACTTT. Protein product: CASSLNTGARNSPLHF.

The gene calls are TRBV14 and TRBJ1-2; D remains unclear. CDR3 length: 13 amino acids. Germline V gene data show CDR1 as SGHDN and CDR2 as FVKESK. The germline V and J ends were trimmed by 0 bases and 2 bases, with 4 bases remaining between them. CDR3 DNA: TGTGCCAGCAGCCAAGACAGAAACTATGGCTACACCTTC. This translates into CASSQDRNYGYTF.

The chain has TRBV27 and TRBJ2-5, with TRBD1 identical over 8 bases. Trimming removed 6 bases from V and 5 bases from J; junction bases left unmatched: 8. CDR1 is MNHEY, CDR2 SMNVEV, per germline (reference sequence). CDR3 length equals 14 residues. CDR3 DNA: TGTGCCAGCAGCACTCGGACAGGGAGGGAGACCCAGTACTTC. Encoded protein: CASSTRTGRETQYF.

This chain connects TRBV12-3 or TRBV12-4 to TRBJ1-2, with no clear D. The V and J ends lost 6 bases and 5 bases respectively, with 13 bases between them. This CDR3 region has 13 residues. CDR3 residues: CASSLSAGYGYTF. CDR3 nucleotides: TGTGCCAGCAGCCTATCGGCAGGATATGGCTACACCTTC.

This chain joins TRBV14 and TRBJ1-6; 8 nucleotides match TRBD1. CDR1 is SGHDN and CDR2 is FVKESK in the germline V gene. This CDR3 has 17 residues. The junction had 7 bases not matched to a gene; V was cut back by 3 bases and J by 3 bases. The CDR3 region is CASSHQDRVNYNSPLHF. CDR3 DNA sequence: TGTGCCAGCAGCCACCAGGACAGGGTAAACTATAATTCACCCCTCCACTTT.

CDR3 DNA sequence: TGTGCCAGCAGCTTAGAGGGAGGGGATCGGTACTTC. This encodes CASSLEGGDRYF. The rearrangement links TRBV7-2 to TRBJ2-7; 7 nucleotides line up with TRBD2. Germline values: CDR1 SGHTA, CDR2 FQGNSA. V lost 1 base to trimming and J lost 12 bases; unmatched junction nucleotides: 6. The CDR3 is 12 residues long.

The V gene is TRBV7-6, the J gene TRBJ2-5; 7 bases are shared with TRBD2. CDR3 length equals 18 residues. The V segment lost 1 base and the J segment 3 bases; nucleotides outside the gene matches: 14. Germline V gene lookup returns CDR1 SGHVS and CDR2 FNYEAQ. In DNA form, the CDR3 reads TGTGCCAGCAGCTTAGGGGGGGGAGGGCGCTTTTTTGAAGAGACCCAGTACTTC. It specifies CASSLGGGGRFFEETQYF.

This sequence joins TRBV28 and TRBJ1-3; TRBD1 might be the D (5 bases). The CDR3 is made up of 15 amino acids. V lost 8 bases to trimming and J lost 0 bases, with 14 bases between them. The germline CDR1 and CDR2 sequences are MDHEN and SYDVKM. Here the CDR3 reads CASSRGRGSGNTIYF. In DNA form, the CDR3 reads TGTGCCAGCTCGCGGGGGAGGGGCTCTGGAAACACCATATATTTT.

The V call is TRBV29-1, the J call TRBJ1-2; 8 bases fit TRBD1. The length of the CDR3 is 13 residues. Germline assignment: CDR1 SQVTM and CDR2 ANQGSEA. Unmatched junction bases numbered 11, after V lost 6 bases and J lost 8 bases. The DNA for the CDR3 is TGCAGCGTACAAGGCGGGACAGGTGACGGCTACACCTTC. This codes for CSVQGGTGDGYTF. Based on the CDR3 plus reference TRBV29-1 and TRBJ1-2, the full variable domain is SAVISQKPSRDICQRGTSLTIQCQVDSQVTMMFWYRQQPGQSLTLIATANQGSEATYESGFVIDKFPISRPNLTFSTLTVSNMSPEDSSIYLCSVQGGTGDGYTFGSGTRLTVV.

This clone was recorded once. The CDR3 spells CASSFRSYEQYF. The DNA for the CDR3 is TGTGCCAGCAGCTTCCGCTCCTACGAGCAGTACTTC. The chain combines TRBV12-3 or TRBV12-4 with TRBJ2-7; D ambiguous. V was pared by 6 bases and J by 0 bases, with 6 bases between. The CDR3 extends over 12 amino acids.